This T cell receptor (beta chain) was captured in a study of T-cell reconstitution after alpha-beta-depleted transplantation in children (dated by TCRdb to 2016 to 2017). General notes on the study: The study quantitatively tracked T-cell immune reconstitution after TCRalphabeta/CD19-depleted allogeneic hematopoietic cell transplantation in children using TCR repertoire profiling.

This sample's treatment or condition label indicates: allogeneic hematopoietic cell transplantation with graft depleted of TCRalphabeta T cells and CD19 B cells. TCRalphabeta/CD19-depleted allogeneic hematopoietic cell grafts were given to the transplant recipients, all of whom were children. Library preparation was by PCR. Sequencer: Illumina HiSeq 2500. TCR libraries were prepared with molecular barcoding, using unique molecular identifiers to normalize TCRbeta repertoire quantification. The raw public reads went through TCRdb reprocessing: fastp at Q25, MiXCR clone calling, in-frame beta chains kept. Every distinct CDR3 protein forms one entry, paired with its most common genes and DNA. This sample comprises fewer than 550,000 distinct CDR3 sequences, about an eighth of them detected only once. About 15% of the sample rests with the top ten. General conclusions and limits of the study: The frequencies of hyperexpanded clones fell over the following months, and after one year, T-cell counts and TCRbeta diversity were mostly attributed to newly produced T cells. About two months after transplant, the apparently early recovery of alphabetaT-cell counts reportedly depended on just several hundred clones that had expanded rapidly and came from non-depleted graft cells. In some patients, the high TCRbeta diversity seen at day 60 was put down to recipient T cells and intrathymic progenitors that had survived conditioning.

Of note for this clonotype: No antigen is known for it. No per-base quality is available; no much larger clone lies one base away.

The origin of this receptor is a female patient aged 2-10 years who had a stem cell transplant for aplastic anemia, so the T cells may come from the graft donor. The sequencing here drew on PBMCs, mostly from graft donor cells, taken 180 days after TCRalphabeta/CD19-depleted stem cell transplant.

The CDR3 here reads CASSGQGGLGTEAFF. The sequence in DNA is TGTGCCAGCAGTGGACAGGGTGGGTTGGGCACTGAAGCTTTCTTT. Rearrangement joined TRBV12-3 or TRBV12-4 to TRBJ1-1, with 8 middle bases fitting TRBD1. Ends trimmed: V by 5 bases, J by 4 bases; bases unmatched to a gene: 9. The CDR3 holds 15 amino acids from the cysteine to the phenylalanine. Only CDR3 DNA is held: 45 bases, read in frame from base 1.